Below, 23 T cell receptor beta chains from the same sample are listed, as sequenced in a study of PD-1 blockade in classical Hodgkin lymphoma. Brentuximab vedotin exposure varied among the patients, all of whom had relapsed after autologous stem cell transplantation. Only in-frame clones appear in the TCRdb table, and some are missing; sequencing was by immunoSEQ multiplex PCR. This table holds some 150,000 clones, approximately 80% found once. This specimen consisted of peripheral blood mononuclear cells (PBMCs), obtained before the second cycle of nivolumab. The receptors stem from a human donor with classical Hodgkin lymphoma.

This clone has more than one count but fewer than ten. The chain employs TRBV6-6 and TRBJ1-5; tentatively, D is TRBD1 (6 bases). The CDR3 length is 15 residues. V lost 6 bases to trimming and J lost 9 bases, with 21 bases between them. Germline V gene data show CDR1 as MNHNY and CDR2 as SVGAGI (reference sequence). CDR3 amino acids: CASRRRDTLEAPQHF. Written as DNA, the CDR3 is TGTGCCAGCAGACGCCGGGACACCCTCGAGGCGCCCCAGCATTTT.

This rearrangement joins TRBV5-1 to TRBJ1-1, with D unresolved. Trimming removed 0 bases from V and 3 bases from J, with 12 bases in between. The CDR3 is 15 residues long. Germline-derived CDR1 and CDR2 are SGHRS and YFSETQ. CDR3 residues: CASSLGPRVDTEAFF. The CDR3 DNA reads TGCGCCAGCAGCTTGGGACCCAGAGTGGACACTGAAGCTTTCTTT. The full variable domain, in which reference TRBV5-1 and TRBJ1-1 provide the parts outside the CDR3, is KAGVTQTPRYLIKTRGQQVTLSCSPISGHRSVSWYQQTPGQGLQFLFEYFSETQRNKGNFPGRFSGRQFSNSRSEMNVSTLELGDSALYLCASSLGPRVDTEAFFGQGTRLTVV.

This clone was observed a handful of times. CDR3 coding DNA: TGTGCCAGTGGGACAGGGGGCGCTCCTGGGGCCAACGTCCTGACTTTC. Encoded protein: CASGTGGAPGANVLTF. The chain is built from TRBV19 and TRBJ2-6; 12 bases are shared with TRBD1. The germline V gene has CDR1 LNHDA and CDR2 SQIVND (reference sequence). The V and J ends lost 8 bases and 2 bases, in that order; junction bases with no gene match: 4. The CDR3 runs 16 residues.

The chain joins TRBV2 to TRBJ1-1; possibly TRBD1 for D (5 bases). This CDR3 is 14 amino acids long. CDR1 and CDR2 (germline): SNHLY, FYNNEI. The V end lost 3 bases, the J end lost 4 bases, and 12 bases lay between the germline ends. Here the CDR3 DNA reads TGTGCCAGCAGTGAGGGGCCAATGGGCACTGAAGCTTTCTTT. The encoded protein is CASSEGPMGTEAFF.

This chain links TRBV29-1 with TRBJ1-1; 10 bases line up with TRBD1. CDR3 length equals 14 residues. Germline values: CDR1 SQVTM, CDR2 ANQGSEA. The J segment lost 5 bases and the V segment lost 6 bases, leaving 9 bases of the junction unmatched. The CDR3 here is CSVPRTGGGTEAFF. The CDR3 DNA is TGCAGCGTGCCCCGGACAGGGGGGGGGACTGAAGCTTTCTTT.

The chain employs TRBV19 and TRBJ2-2; 8 nucleotides match TRBD2. The CDR3 totals 13 residues. V shed 7 bases, J shed 6 bases, and the junction held 4 bases outside the gene matches. Germline CDR1 LNHDA, CDR2 SQIVND (reference sequence). CDR3: CASTRAGAGELFF. DNA of the CDR3: TGTGCCAGTACTAGAGCGGGAGCCGGGGAGCTGTTTTTT.

The chain uses TRBV28 and TRBJ1-4; a weak D match, TRBD1 (5 bases). The CDR3 covers 18 residues. CDR1 is MDHEN and CDR2 is SYDVKM in the germline V gene. The ends were cut back, 7 bases at V and 0 bases at J, with 21 bases in the middle. CDR3 protein: CASNIGGLGTATNEKLFF. The CDR3 DNA is TGTGCCAGCAACATAGGAGGGTTAGGGACCGCAACTAATGAAAAACTGTTTTTT.

This clone was observed once. CDR3 nucleotide sequence: TGTGCCAGCAGTCCTGAGGGAACGAACTATGGCTACACCTTC. Translating it yields CASSPEGTNYGYTF. V usage is TRBV2 and J usage is TRBJ1-2, with D unclear. Trimming left V 5 bases short and J 2 bases short, with 12 bases between. Per the germline V gene, CDR1 is SNHLY and CDR2 is FYNNEI. The CDR3 has 14 amino acids.

The CDR3 DNA is TGTGCCAGCAGCTTATCGGTGGCTACAGACACAGATACGCAGTATTTT. Translating gives CASSLSVATDTDTQYF. The V and J genes are TRBV7-9 and TRBJ2-3; D is uncertain. This CDR3 contains 16 residues. Germline CDR1 is SEHNR and CDR2 is FQNEAQ (reference sequence). V lost 2 bases and J lost 2, with 14 bases in between.

This clone has a handful of counts. The V call is TRBV11-2, the J call TRBJ2-7; tentatively, D is TRBD2 (6 bases). V gave up 6 bases and J gave up 3 bases, with 12 bases separating them. CDR1 is SGHAT and CDR2 is FQNNGV in the germline V gene. The CDR3 consists of 13 residues. The CDR3 loop reads CASRPTGLYEQYF. The DNA for the CDR3 is TGTGCCAGCAGACCCACGGGACTCTACGAGCAGTACTTC.

Here the CDR3 reads CAWSAQGDRAPRGNEKLFF. CDR3 nucleotide sequence: TGTGCCTGGAGTGCACAGGGGGACAGGGCGCCTCGTGGAAATGAAAAACTGTTTTTT. V usage is TRBV30 and J usage is TRBJ1-4; 9 bases are shared with TRBD1. This CDR3 region has 19 residues. Germline values: CDR1 GTSNPN, CDR2 SVGIG (reference sequence). Trimming cost V 1 base and J 5 bases; bases outside gene matches: 17.

This clone has just a few counts. The chain joins TRBV7-9 to TRBJ1-3; 7 nucleotides match TRBD1. From germline, CDR1 is SEHNR and CDR2 FQNEAQ (reference sequence). The CDR3 has 17 amino acids. V lost 5 bases and J lost 0; bases outside the gene matches: 10. Here the CDR3 DNA reads TGTGCCAGCAGCCAGGGGACAGCGGCACGCTCTGGAAACACCATATATTTT. This translates into CASSQGTAARSGNTIYF.

This clone has ten or more counts. The chain has TRBV10-3 and TRBJ1-5; D unresolved. The CDR3 is 18 residues long. Trimming stripped 0 bases from V and 0 bases from J, with 15 bases between. Germline V lookup: CDR1 ENHRY, CDR2 SYGVKD. CDR3 region: CAISESLSWRNSNQPQHF. DNA for the CDR3: TGTGCCATCAGTGAGTCGCTTTCATGGAGAAATAGCAATCAGCCCCAGCATTTT.

This clone appeared a few times. The same CDR3 can be traced to other DNA sequences in this sample. The CDR3 coding sequence is TGTGCCAGCAGTTACCTTAGCGGGCCTTCCTACGAGCAGTACTTC. The encoded protein is CASSYLSGPSYEQYF. The chain is built from TRBV6-5 and TRBJ2-7; 7 bases agree with TRBD2. The junction had 5 bases not matched to a gene; V was cut back by 2 bases and J by 1 base. Per germline, CDR1 MNHEY and CDR2 SVGAGI. The CDR3 is 15 amino acids.

The genes are TRBV19 and TRBJ1-1; perhaps TRBD1 as D (6 bases). From germline, CDR1 is LNHDA and CDR2 SQIVND (reference sequence). V was shortened by 7 bases and J by 0 bases, with 24 bases between the two germline ends. The CDR3 is 18 amino acids. DNA of the CDR3: TGTGCCAGTAAAAGTCCCAGAGGGAACAGGGATCTGAACACTGAAGCTTTCTTT. Protein product: CASKSPRGNRDLNTEAFF.

This clone is a singleton in its sample. The genes are TRBV10-3 and TRBJ2-2; the D gene is possibly TRBD1 (5 bases). Germline assignment: CDR1 ENHRY and CDR2 SYGVKD. V was trimmed by 2 bases and J by 7 bases, leaving 11 bases between them. The CDR3 totals 14 residues. CDR3 sequence reads: CAISESQGGGELFF. The CDR3 coding sequence is TGTGCCATCAGTGAGAGCCAGGGCGGCGGGGAGCTGTTTTTT.

This sequence joins TRBV7-2 and TRBJ2-1, with 9 bases aligning to TRBD1. The CDR3 is 15 amino acids. V was pared by 5 bases and J by 3 bases, with 5 bases of the junction left unmatched. Germline V gene sequence: CDR1 SGHTA, CDR2 FQGNSA. The CDR3 spells CASSAGQGNYNEQFF. The CDR3 coding sequence is TGTGCCAGCAGCGCGGGACAGGGCAACTACAATGAGCAGTTCTTC.

The chain combines TRBV2 with TRBJ2-1; 10 positions match TRBD1. Unmatched junction bases numbered 8, after V lost 2 bases and J lost 7 bases. The germline CDR1 and CDR2 sequences are SNHLY and FYNNEI. This CDR3 is built from 16 residues. The CDR3 region has the DNA TGTGCCAGCAGTGAAAGGGGACAGGGGCCCCTAAATGAGCAGTTCTTC. Translating it yields CASSERGQGPLNEQFF.

The chain couples TRBV27 to TRBJ2-7, with 10 bases aligning to TRBD1. The CDR3 length is 15 residues. After removal of 3 bases from V and 7 bases from J, the junction contained 9 bases not matched to a gene. CDR1 is MNHEY, CDR2 SMNVEV, per germline (reference sequence). The CDR3: CASSLEGTGDLEQYF. The CDR3 nucleotides are TGTGCCAGCAGTTTGGAAGGGACAGGGGACTTGGAGCAGTACTTC.

The V call is TRBV10-3, the J call TRBJ2-7, with TRBD1 matching over 7 bases. The CDR3 has 13 amino acids. V gave up 6 bases and J gave up 5 bases; unmatched junction bases: 7. Germline V gives CDR1 ENHRY, CDR2 SYGVKD. Here the CDR3 DNA reads TGTGCCATCAGGCCTAGACAGGGCAACGAGCAGTACTTC. Encoded protein: CAIRPRQGNEQYF.

CDR3 protein: CASRTGQGPSPLHF. CDR3 in DNA: TGTGCCAGCAGAACGGGACAGGGGCCCTCACCCCTCCACTTT. This rearrangement joins TRBV9 to TRBJ1-6, with TRBD1 matching over 10 bases. The CDR3 runs 14 residues. V lost 5 bases to trimming and J lost 10 bases; unmatched junction nucleotides: 6. In germline, CDR1 is SGDLS, CDR2 YYNGEE. Combining the CDR3 with reference TRBV9 and TRBJ1-6 gives the whole variable domain DSGVTQTPKHLITATGQRVTLRCSPRSGDLSVYWYQQSLDQGLQFLIQYYNGEERAKGNILERFSAQQFPDLHSELNLSSLELGDSALYFCASRTGQGPSPLHFGNGTRLTVT.

V is TRBV6-5 and J is TRBJ1-2; D not certain. CDR3 size: 14 residues. Germline V gene data show CDR1 as MNHEY and CDR2 as SVGAGI. Deletions cut 2 bases from V and 5 bases from J, with 12 bases between. CDR3 sequence reads: CASSYTRGTYGYTF. The CDR3 DNA sequence: TGTGCCAGCAGTTACACTCGGGGAACGTATGGCTACACCTTC.

V is TRBV7-9 and J is TRBJ1-4, with D possibly being TRBD1 (5 bases). The CDR3 runs to 16 residues. Germline lookup yields CDR1 SEHNR and CDR2 FQNEAQ (reference sequence). Deletions cut 0 bases from V and 0 bases from J, with 8 bases between. In DNA form, the CDR3 reads TGTGCCAGCAGCTTAGCCCAGGGCACAACTAATGAAAAACTGTTTTTT. Translated, it gives CASSLAQGTTNEKLFF.